Described below is a single TCR beta chain sequence and its context. The sample is drawn from a study of blood T cell repertoires in COVID-19. Study-wide context: Samples taken during acute and convalescent COVID-19 were collected in the United States, Italy and Spain. T cells, B-cell-depleted T cells, or PBMCs provided the cDNA or gDNA that served as material.

Per the original methods: Amplified reference gene primers provided the basis for estimating nucleated cell counts. Clones were sequenced by immunoSEQ multiplex PCR, and TCRdb holds only the in-frame ones, with some missing. V and J calls and clone size are copied from that table; D and trimming were computed from the DNA. The data show 65,000 or so clones, more than 80% seen once. V lost 6 bases to trimming and J lost 1 base; unmatched junction nucleotides: 5. Germline CDR1 LNHDA, CDR2 SQIVND (reference sequence). There are 16 residues in the CDR3. The sequence came from a man older than 75 with acute or convalescent COVID-19. What was sequenced was peripheral blood. The chain couples TRBV19 to TRBJ2-3; TRBD1 matches at 12 bases. Here the CDR3 reads CASRRGTGGRTDTQYF. CDR3 coding DNA: TGTGCCAGTAGAAGGGGGACAGGGGGCCGCACAGATACGCAGTATTTT. Full variable domain (outside the CDR3, taken from reference TRBV19 and TRBJ2-3): DGGITQSPKYLFRKEGQNVTLSCEQNLNHDAMYWYRQDPGQGLRLIYYSQIVNDFQKGDIAEGYSVSREKKESFPLTVTSAQKNPTAFYLCASRRGTGGRTDTQYFGPGTRLTVL.